Described below is a single TCR beta chain sequence and its context. Its antigen is not identified. The sample originates from a study of blood T cells in healthy people across ages. Germline V lookup: CDR1 SGDLS, CDR2 YYNGEE. The junction had 7 bases not matched to a gene; V was cut back by 0 bases and J by 4 bases. This CDR3 contains 16 residues. Notes on the study in general: Relative to aged donors, long-lived donors carried more naive CD4+ cells and displayed higher diversity.

A sample-barcoded 5' primer and a J-beta primer mix were used in a second PCR of about 7 to 12 cycles. TCRdb processed the 5' RACE reads anew with MiXCR; each CDR3 protein has one entry. Among about 830,000 distinct CDR3 sequences listed, about 59% were seen once. The individuals who served as donors were healthy Caucasians living in Russia, aged roughly 6 to 90. The rearrangement joins TRBV9 to TRBJ2-5; 9 positions agree with TRBD2. The specimen was blood. This clonotype was obtained from a man aged 30-40 years in good health. CDR3 loop: CASSVDLAGPTETQYF. CDR3 sequence (DNA): TGTGCCAGCAGCGTAGACCTAGCGGGGCCAACAGAGACCCAGTACTTC.